The subject of this entry is one TCR beta chain. No antigen is known for it. This entry is derived from a study of OX40 agonist ivuxolimab in advanced cancers. For the study at large: Ivuxolimab, an antibody that agonizes OX40 (CD134), was administered to the patients. All patients had ivuxolimab intravenously every 2 weeks at 0.01 to 10 mg/kg. Study findings and constraints: Normalized expansion of T-cell clones was also low for some nonresponders. CD8+ T cells showed, on average, more clonal expansion than CD4+ cells.

Data came from immunoSEQ multiplex PCR; TCRdb stores just in-frame clones and leaves some out. The sample has roughly 37,000 clones; 74% are singletons. The sample in question was CD4+ or CD8+ T cells sorted from blood, obtained in a trial of the OX40 agonist ivuxolimab. The receptor was derived from an adult with an advanced solid tumor such as melanoma, head and neck, liver or kidney cancer.

The CDR3 bases are TGTGCCAGCACCGTGGACCTAATCACGCCCCAGCATTTT. It translates to CASTVDLITPQHF. This chain joins TRBV6-5 and TRBJ1-5; D is ambiguous. The CDR3 sequence is 13 residues long. V was shortened by 7 bases and J by 9 bases, with 16 bases between the two germline ends. Germline V gene data show CDR1 as MNHEY and CDR2 as SVGAGI.